This TCR beta chain was sequenced in a study of post-analysis software for immune sequencing data. The germline gives CDR1 SEHNR, CDR2 FQNEAQ (reference sequence). V shed 1 base and J 7 bases; nucleotides not matched to a gene: 2. The CDR3 runs to 14 residues. Built from TCR beta cDNA, the libraries had unique molecular identifiers in them. TCRdb fed the PCR reads into MiXCR, producing one record per CDR3 protein. The sample consists of about 260,000 distinct CDR3 sequences, about 38% of them appearing once. This clonotype was observed at least ten times. Its specificity is not known. General study points: The five TRBV segments detected at higher frequency in patients than in controls included TRBV5-6, TRBV5-1 and TRBV20-1. Controls showed significantly higher normalized Chao1 diversity than did multiple sclerosis patients.

The specimen sequenced was blood. This sequence originates from a girl aged 10 to 17 with multiple sclerosis. The chain links TRBV7-9 to TRBJ1-5; TRBD1 matches 9 bases. DNA for the CDR3: TGTGCCAGCAGCTTAGACAGGGGGCTCCAGCCCCAGCATTTT. Its protein is CASSLDRGLQPQHF.